This record concerns one TCR beta chain sequence. Germline V gives CDR1 SQVTM, CDR2 ANQGSEA. This CDR3 region has 13 residues. Trimming removed 3 bases at V and 0 bases at J, with 8 bases between. The record originates from a study of blood T cell repertoires in COVID-19. Whole-study context: Acute-phase and convalescent COVID-19 samples originated in the United States, Italy and Spain. From T cells, B-cell-depleted T cells, or PBMCs came the material, which was cDNA or gDNA.

Only in-frame clones appear in the TCRdb table, and some are missing; sequencing was by immunoSEQ multiplex PCR. The table lists around 350,000 clones, 85% to 90% of them singletons. The clonotype originates from a human donor in a cohort sampled during active COVID-19. The chain combines TRBV29-1 with TRBJ1-1; possible D gene TRBD1, 5 bases. Material: peripheral blood. The chain's CDR3 is CSVDGGMNTEAFF. The CDR3 nucleotides read TGCAGCGTTGATGGGGGGATGAACACTGAAGCTTTCTTT.